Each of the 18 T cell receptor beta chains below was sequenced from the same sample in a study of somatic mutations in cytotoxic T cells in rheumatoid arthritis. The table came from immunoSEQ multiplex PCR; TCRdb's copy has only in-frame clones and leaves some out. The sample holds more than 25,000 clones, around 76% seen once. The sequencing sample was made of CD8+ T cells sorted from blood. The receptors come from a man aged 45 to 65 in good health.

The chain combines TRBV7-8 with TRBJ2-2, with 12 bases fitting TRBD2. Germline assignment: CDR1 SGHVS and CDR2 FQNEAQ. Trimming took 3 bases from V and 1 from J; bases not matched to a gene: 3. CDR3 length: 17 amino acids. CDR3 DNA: TGTGCCAGCAGCTTCCTAGCGGGAGGGTTGAACACCGGGGAGCTGTTTTTT. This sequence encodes CASSFLAGGLNTGELFF.

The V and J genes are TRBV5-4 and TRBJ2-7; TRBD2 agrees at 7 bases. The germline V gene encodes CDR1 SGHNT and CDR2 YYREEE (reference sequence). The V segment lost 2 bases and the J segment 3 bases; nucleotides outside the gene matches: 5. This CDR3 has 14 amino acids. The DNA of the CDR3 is TGTGCCAGCAGCTTAGGCGGGAGTATCTACGAGCAGTACTTC. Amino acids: CASSLGGSIYEQYF.

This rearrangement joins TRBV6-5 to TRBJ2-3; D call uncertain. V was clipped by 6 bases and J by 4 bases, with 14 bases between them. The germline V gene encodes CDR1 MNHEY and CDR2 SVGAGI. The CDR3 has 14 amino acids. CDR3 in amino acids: CASSLAFGADTQYF. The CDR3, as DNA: TGTGCCAGCAGCCTGGCGTTTGGCGCAGATACGCAGTATTTT.

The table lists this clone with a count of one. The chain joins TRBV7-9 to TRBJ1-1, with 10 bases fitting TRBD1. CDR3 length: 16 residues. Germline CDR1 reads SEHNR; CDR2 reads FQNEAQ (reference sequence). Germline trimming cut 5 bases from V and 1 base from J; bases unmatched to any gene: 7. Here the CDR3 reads CASSTHRDRGNTEAFF. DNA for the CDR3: TGTGCCAGCAGCACCCACCGGGACAGGGGGAACACTGAAGCTTTCTTT. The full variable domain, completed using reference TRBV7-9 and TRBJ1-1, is DTGVSQNPRHKITKRGQNVTFRCDPISEHNRLYWYRQTLGQGPEFLTYFQNEAQLEKSRLLSDRFSAERPKGSFSTLEIQRTEQGDSAMYLCASSTHRDRGNTEAFFGQGTRLTVV.

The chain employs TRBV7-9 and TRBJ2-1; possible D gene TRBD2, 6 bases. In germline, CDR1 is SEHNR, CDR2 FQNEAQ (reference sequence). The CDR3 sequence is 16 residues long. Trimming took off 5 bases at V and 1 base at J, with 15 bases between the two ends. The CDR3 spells CASSTTSGLSYNEQFF. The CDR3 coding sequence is TGTGCCAGCAGCACCACCAGCGGACTATCCTACAATGAGCAGTTCTTC.

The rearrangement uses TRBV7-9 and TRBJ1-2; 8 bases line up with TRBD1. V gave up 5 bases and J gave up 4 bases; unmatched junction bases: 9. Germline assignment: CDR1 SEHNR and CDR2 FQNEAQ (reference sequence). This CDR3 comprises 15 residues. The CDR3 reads CASSVQGAFGYGYTF. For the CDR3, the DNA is TGTGCCAGCAGCGTTCAGGGGGCGTTCGGCTATGGCTACACCTTC.

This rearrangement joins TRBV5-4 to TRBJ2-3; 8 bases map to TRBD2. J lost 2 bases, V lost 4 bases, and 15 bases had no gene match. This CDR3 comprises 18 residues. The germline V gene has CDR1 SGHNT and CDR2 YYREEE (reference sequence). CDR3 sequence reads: CASSPGTRRGFDTDTQYF. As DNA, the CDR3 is TGTGCCAGCAGCCCCGGGACTAGGAGAGGGTTCGACACAGATACGCAGTATTTT. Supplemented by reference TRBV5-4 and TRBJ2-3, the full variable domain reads ETGVTQSPTHLIKTRGQQVTLRCSSQSGHNTVSWYQQALGQGPQFIFQYYREEENGRGNFPPRFSGLQFPNYSSELNVNALELDDSALYLCASSPGTRRGFDTDTQYFGPGTRLTVL.

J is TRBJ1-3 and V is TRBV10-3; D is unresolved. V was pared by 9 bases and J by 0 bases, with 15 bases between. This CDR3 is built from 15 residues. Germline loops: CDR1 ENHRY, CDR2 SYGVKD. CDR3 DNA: TGTGCCATTCGGTCGGACCCCGGCTCTGGAAACACCATATATTTT. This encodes CAIRSDPGSGNTIYF.

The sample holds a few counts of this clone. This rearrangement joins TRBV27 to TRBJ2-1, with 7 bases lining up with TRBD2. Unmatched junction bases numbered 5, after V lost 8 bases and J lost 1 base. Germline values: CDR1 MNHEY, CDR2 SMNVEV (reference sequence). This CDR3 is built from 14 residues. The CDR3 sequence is CASAAGVSYNEQFF. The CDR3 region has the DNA TGTGCCAGCGCTGCGGGAGTGTCCTACAATGAGCAGTTCTTC.

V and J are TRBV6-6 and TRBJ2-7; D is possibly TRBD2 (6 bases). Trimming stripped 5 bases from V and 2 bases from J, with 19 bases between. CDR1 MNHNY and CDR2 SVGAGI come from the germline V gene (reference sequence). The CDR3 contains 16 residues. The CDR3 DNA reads TGTGCCAGCAGTCCCTTCGCGGAGGAGGGGACCTACGAGCAGTACTTC. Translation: CASSPFAEEGTYEQYF.

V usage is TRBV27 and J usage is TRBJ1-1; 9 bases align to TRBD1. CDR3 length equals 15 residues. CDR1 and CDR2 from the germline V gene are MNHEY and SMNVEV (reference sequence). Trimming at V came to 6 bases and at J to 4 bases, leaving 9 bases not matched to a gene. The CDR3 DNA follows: TGTGCCAGCAGCCTCTCCCCGACAGGGGGCACTGAAGCTTTCTTT. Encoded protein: CASSLSPTGGTEAFF.

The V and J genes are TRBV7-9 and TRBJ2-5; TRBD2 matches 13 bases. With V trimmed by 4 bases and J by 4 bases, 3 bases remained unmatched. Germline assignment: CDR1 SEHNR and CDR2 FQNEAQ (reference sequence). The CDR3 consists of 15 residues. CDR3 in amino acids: CASSSGLAGRETQYF. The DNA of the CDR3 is TGTGCCAGCAGCTCGGGACTAGCGGGGAGAGAGACCCAGTACTTC.

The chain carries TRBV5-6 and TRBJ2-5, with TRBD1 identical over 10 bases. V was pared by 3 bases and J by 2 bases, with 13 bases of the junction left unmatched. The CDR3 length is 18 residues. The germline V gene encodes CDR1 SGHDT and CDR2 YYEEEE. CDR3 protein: CASSWDRGPTTSQETQYF. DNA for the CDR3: TGTGCCAGCAGCTGGGACAGGGGACCAACCACTTCACAAGAGACCCAGTACTTC.

CDR3 amino acids: CSVEDRRGGPGLTQYF. The CDR3 DNA follows: TGCAGCGTTGAAGATAGAAGAGGGGGACCGGGTTTGACCCAGTACTTC. The chain couples TRBV29-1 to TRBJ2-5; the D gene is possibly TRBD1 (6 bases). The CDR3 runs to 16 residues. V was cut by 0 bases and J by 7 bases, with 21 bases left in between. Germline-derived CDR1 and CDR2 are SQVTM and ANQGSEA.

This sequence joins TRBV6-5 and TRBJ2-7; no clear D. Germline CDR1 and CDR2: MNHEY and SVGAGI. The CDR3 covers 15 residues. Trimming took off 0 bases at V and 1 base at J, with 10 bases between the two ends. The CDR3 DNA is TGTGCCAGCAGTTACTCTATCGCAGCTTCCTACGAGCAGTACTTC. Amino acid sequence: CASSYSIAASYEQYF.

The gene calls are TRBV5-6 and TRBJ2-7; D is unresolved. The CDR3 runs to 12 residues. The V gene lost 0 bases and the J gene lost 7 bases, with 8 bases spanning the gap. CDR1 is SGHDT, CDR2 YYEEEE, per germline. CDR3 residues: CASSLGAREQYF. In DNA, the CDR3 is TGTGCCAGCAGCTTGGGGGCGCGGGAGCAGTACTTC.

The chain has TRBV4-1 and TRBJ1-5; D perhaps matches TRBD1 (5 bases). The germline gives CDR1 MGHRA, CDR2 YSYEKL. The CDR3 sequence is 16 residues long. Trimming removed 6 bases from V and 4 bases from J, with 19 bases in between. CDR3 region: CASSPKSGTGNQPQHF. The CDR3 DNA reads TGCGCCAGCAGTCCGAAATCCGGGACGGGGAATCAGCCCCAGCATTTT.

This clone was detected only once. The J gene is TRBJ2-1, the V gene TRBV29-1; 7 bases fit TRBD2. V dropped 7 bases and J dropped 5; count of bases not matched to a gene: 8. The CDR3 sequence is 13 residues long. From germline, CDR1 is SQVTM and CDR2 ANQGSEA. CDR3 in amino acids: CSDGGGFDNEQFF. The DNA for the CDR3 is TGCAGCGATGGGGGAGGGTTTGACAATGAGCAGTTCTTC.